In its sample, the clone carrying this T cell receptor (beta chain) was seen a few times. Its antigen is as yet unknown. When ophthalmopathy did not progress within 18 months, Graves' hyperthyroidism was considered stable. Recently diagnosed hyperthyroidism of less than 2 months' duration affected patients aged 18 to 65. The entry originates in a study of T cells in Graves' hyperthyroidism and ophthalmopathy. At the level of the study: Staff took peripheral blood when the initial diagnosis was made, before any treatment began. The study's findings and limits: The model forecast ophthalmopathy, anticipating it by a median around 6.9 months before onset.

Regions amplified from RNA transcripts were the TCR beta CDR3 regions. The HTBI primer set served for first-round RT-PCR of the TCR CDR3. TCRdb processed the multiplex PCR reads anew with MiXCR; each CDR3 protein has one entry. The sample records fewer than 350,000 distinct CDR3 sequences, roughly 15% being singletons. With 6 bases clipped from V and 7 bases from J, the junction kept 8 bases outside the gene matches. This CDR3 has 14 amino acids. Per germline, CDR1 KGHSH and CDR2 LQKENI. The source of this sequence is a woman in her forties with Graves' hyperthyroidism. The chain carries TRBV18 and TRBJ1-5; 8 bases map to TRBD1. The sequenced sample was blood. The CDR3 DNA sequence: TGTGCCAGCTCGAAAGAGACAGGGGCGCAGCCCCAGCATTTT. Protein sequence: CASSKETGAQPQHF.